In its sample, the clone carrying this T cell receptor (beta chain) was seen once. Germline V CDR1 and CDR2: SGHKS, YYEKEE (reference sequence). The CDR3 length is 11 residues. Trimming shortened V by 4 bases and J by 3 bases, and 5 bases separated the two germline ends. This record comes from a study of blood T cell repertoires in COVID-19. Measured with immunoSEQ multiplex PCR; TCRdb has only the in-frame clones, and not every one. Here the sample spans under 200,000 clones, just over 85% being singletons. The clonotype originates from a man in his sixties with acute or convalescent COVID-19. The chain is built from TRBV5-5 and TRBJ2-7; D remains unclear. Sequenced: peripheral blood. The CDR3 coding sequence is TGTGCCAGCAGCCCCCTCTACGAGCAGTACTTC. The encoded protein is CASSPLYEQYF.